The TCR beta chain described here comes from a study of T-cell reconstitution after alpha-beta-depleted transplantation in children. Unique molecular identifiers were built into the TCRbeta library. TCRdb reprocessed the PCR reads with MiXCR, giving one entry per CDR3 protein. The sample has hundreds of thousands of distinct CDR3 sequences, roughly 14% seen once. This clonotype was picked up many times. This CDR3 region has 14 residues. Trimming left V 3 bases short and J 4 bases short, with 10 bases between. The chain is built from TRBV12-3 or TRBV12-4 and TRBJ1-5; the D gene is possibly TRBD1 (6 bases). Sequenced material: PBMCs, taken before TCRalphabeta/CD19-depleted stem cell transplant. The receptor's source is a girl aged 2 to 10 with congenital amegakaryocytic thrombocytopenia, due to receive a stem cell transplant. CDR3 residues: CASSLGRGNQPQHF. The CDR3 DNA reads as TGTGCCAGCAGTTTGGGCAGGGGAAATCAGCCCCAGCATTTT.